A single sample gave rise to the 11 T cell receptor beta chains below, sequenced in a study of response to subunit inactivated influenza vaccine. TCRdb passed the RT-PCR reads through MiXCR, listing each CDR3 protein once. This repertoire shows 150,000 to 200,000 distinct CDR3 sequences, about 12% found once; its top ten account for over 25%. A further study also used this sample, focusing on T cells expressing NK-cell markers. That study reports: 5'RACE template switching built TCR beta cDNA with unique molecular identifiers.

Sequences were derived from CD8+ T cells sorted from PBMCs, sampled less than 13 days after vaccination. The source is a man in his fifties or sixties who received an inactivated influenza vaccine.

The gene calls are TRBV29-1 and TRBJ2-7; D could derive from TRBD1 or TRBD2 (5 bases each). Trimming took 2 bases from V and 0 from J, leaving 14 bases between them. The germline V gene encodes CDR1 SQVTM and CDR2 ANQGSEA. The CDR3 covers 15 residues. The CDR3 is CSVEQVEGSSYEQYF. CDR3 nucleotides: TGCAGCGTTGAACAAGTCGAGGGGAGCTCCTACGAGCAGTACTTC.

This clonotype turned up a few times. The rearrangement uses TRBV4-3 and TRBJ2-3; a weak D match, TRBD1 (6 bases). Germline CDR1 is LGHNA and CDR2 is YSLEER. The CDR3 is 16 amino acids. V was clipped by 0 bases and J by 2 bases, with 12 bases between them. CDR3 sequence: CASSQDGDTNTDTQYF. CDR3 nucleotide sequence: TGCGCCAGCAGCCAAGACGGGGACACCAACACAGATACGCAGTATTTT.

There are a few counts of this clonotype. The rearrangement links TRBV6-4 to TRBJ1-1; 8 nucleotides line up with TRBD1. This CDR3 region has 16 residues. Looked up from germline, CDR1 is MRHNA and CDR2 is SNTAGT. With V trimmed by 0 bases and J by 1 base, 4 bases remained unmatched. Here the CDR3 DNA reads TGTGCCAGCAGTGACTCGACAGGGGAGGGGAACACTGAAGCTTTCTTT. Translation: CASSDSTGEGNTEAFF.

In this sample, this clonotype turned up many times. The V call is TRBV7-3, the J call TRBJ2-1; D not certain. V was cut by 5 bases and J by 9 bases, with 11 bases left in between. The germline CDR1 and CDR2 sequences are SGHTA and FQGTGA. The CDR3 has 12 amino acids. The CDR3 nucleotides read TGTGCCAGCAGCCCCGGGTCGGGTGAGCAGTTCTTC. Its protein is CASSPGSGEQFF.

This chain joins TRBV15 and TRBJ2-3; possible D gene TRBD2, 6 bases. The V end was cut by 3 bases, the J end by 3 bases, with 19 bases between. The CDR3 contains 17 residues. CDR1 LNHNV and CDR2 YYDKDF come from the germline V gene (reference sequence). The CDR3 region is CATSSDYSGSSTDTQYF. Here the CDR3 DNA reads TGTGCCACCAGCAGCGATTATTCCGGGAGCTCGACAGATACGCAGTATTTT.

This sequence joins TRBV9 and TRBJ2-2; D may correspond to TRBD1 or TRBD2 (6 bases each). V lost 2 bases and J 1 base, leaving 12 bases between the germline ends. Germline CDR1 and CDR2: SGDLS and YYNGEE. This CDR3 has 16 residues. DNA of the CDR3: TGTGCCAGCAGCGTTTCCAGGGGAGGGAACACCGGGGAGCTGTTTTTT. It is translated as CASSVSRGGNTGELFF.

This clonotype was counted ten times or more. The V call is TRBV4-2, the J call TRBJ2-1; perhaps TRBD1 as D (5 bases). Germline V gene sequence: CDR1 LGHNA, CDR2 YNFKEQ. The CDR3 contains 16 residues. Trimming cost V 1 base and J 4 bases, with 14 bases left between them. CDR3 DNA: TGTGCCAGCAGCCAAGCCTCGCAGGGATATTACAATGAGCAGTTCTTC. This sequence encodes CASSQASQGYYNEQFF.

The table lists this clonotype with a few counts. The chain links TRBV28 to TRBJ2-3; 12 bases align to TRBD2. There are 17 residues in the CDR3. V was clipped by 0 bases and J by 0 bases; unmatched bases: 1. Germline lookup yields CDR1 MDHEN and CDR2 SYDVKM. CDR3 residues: CASSLWTSGGSTDTQYF. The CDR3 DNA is TGTGCCAGCAGTTTATGGACTAGCGGGGGAAGCACAGATACGCAGTATTTT.

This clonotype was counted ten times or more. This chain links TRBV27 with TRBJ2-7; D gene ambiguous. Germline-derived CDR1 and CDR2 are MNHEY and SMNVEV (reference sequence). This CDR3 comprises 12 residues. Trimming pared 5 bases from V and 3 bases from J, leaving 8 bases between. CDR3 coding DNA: TGTGCCAGCAGTCCACTTTTCTACGAGCAGTACTTC. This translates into CASSPLFYEQYF.

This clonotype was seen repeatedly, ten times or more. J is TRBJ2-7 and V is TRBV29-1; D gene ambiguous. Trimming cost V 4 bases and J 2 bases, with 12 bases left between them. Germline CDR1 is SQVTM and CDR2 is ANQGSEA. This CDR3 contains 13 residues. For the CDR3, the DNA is TGCAGCGTTGTGGACGGAACGGCCTACGAGCAGTACTTC. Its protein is CSVVDGTAYEQYF.

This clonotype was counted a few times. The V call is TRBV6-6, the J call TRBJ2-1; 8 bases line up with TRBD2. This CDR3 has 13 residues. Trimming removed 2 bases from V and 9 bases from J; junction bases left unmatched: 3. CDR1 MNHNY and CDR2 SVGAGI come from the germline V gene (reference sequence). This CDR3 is CASSYPGGVEQFF. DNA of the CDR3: TGTGCCAGCAGTTACCCCGGGGGGGTTGAGCAGTTCTTC.